The 8 T cell receptor beta chains below come from one sample, sequenced in a study of shared clonotypes between healthy human individuals. Produced via immunoSEQ multiplex PCR; TCRdb's table is partial and in-frame only. The sample carries millions of clones, approximately 94% recorded once. Naive CD8 populations comprised CD45RO-negative cells positively selected for CCR7, excluding terminally differentiated effector memory CD45RA+ cells. The sample taken for sequencing was naive CD8+ T cells from PBMCs. Source of these receptors: a man aged 18 to 29 in good health. Some clones in this sample may be carry-over from other donors' samples.

The chain combines TRBV6-5 with TRBJ2-1; TRBD1 matches at 7 bases. Germline-derived CDR1 and CDR2 are MNHEY and SVGAGI. The CDR3 is 15 residues long. V lost 6 bases and J lost 8; bases outside the gene matches: 13. For the CDR3, the DNA is TGTGCCAGCAGCGCTAGACAGGGTGGCTTTTATGAGCAGTTCTTC. Protein: CASSARQGGFYEQFF.

The rearrangement links TRBV28 to TRBJ2-5; possibly TRBD1 or TRBD2 for D (5 bases each). V lost 6 bases to trimming and J lost 7 bases, with 18 bases between them. There are 14 residues in the CDR3. Germline CDR1 reads MDHEN; CDR2 reads SYDVKM. The CDR3 bases are TGTGCCAGCAGCGGGACGTCGAGAGGGTGGACCCAGTACTTC. This encodes CASSGTSRGWTQYF.

This chain connects TRBV7-6 to TRBJ2-1, with 11 bases matching TRBD2. The CDR3 sequence is 16 residues long. The germline V gene encodes CDR1 SGHVS and CDR2 FNYEAQ. Germline trimming cut 6 bases from V and 10 bases from J; bases unmatched to any gene: 14. CDR3 sequence reads: CASSPLAGGLGGEQFF. Here the CDR3 DNA reads TGTGCCAGCAGTCCTCTAGCGGGAGGTCTGGGTGGAGAGCAGTTCTTC.

The chain carries TRBV19 and TRBJ2-7, with TRBD1 matching over 8 bases. The trim removed 5 bases at V and 5 bases at J, leaving 11 bases unmatched. The germline gives CDR1 LNHDA, CDR2 SQIVND (reference sequence). The CDR3 consists of 15 residues. The CDR3 sequence is CASSSSGTGWDEQYF. CDR3 coding DNA: TGTGCCAGTAGTTCCTCCGGGACAGGCTGGGACGAGCAGTACTTC.

The chain joins TRBV11-2 to TRBJ2-7; TRBD2 matches at 10 bases. The CDR3 is 16 residues long. Trimming at V came to 3 bases and at J to 3 bases, leaving 8 bases not matched to a gene. Looked up from germline, CDR1 is SGHAT and CDR2 is FQNNGV. The CDR3 sequence: CASSLVLAGASYEQYF. DNA for the CDR3: TGTGCCAGCAGCTTGGTTCTAGCGGGAGCTAGCTACGAGCAGTACTTC.

The CDR3 loop reads CASSAGGTGYEQYF. The CDR3 nucleotides are TGTGCCAGCAGCGCGGGGGGCACGGGCTACGAGCAGTACTTC. J is TRBJ2-7 and V is TRBV6-1; 8 bases are shared with TRBD2. CDR3 length: 14 residues. With V trimmed by 6 bases and J by 3 bases, 7 bases remained unmatched. Germline V gene sequence: CDR1 MNHNS, CDR2 SASEGT.

On this clone: This CDR3 is also generated by other DNA sequences in the sample. The chain has TRBV11-3 and TRBJ2-7; no firm D call. Between the trimmed V and J ends, which lost 0 bases and 0 bases, there was a span of 3 bases. The V gene's germline CDR1 is SGHNT and CDR2 YENEEA. The CDR3 sequence is 13 residues long. CDR3 in amino acids: CASSLDRSYEQYF. CDR3 nucleotide sequence: TGTGCCAGCAGCTTAGATCGCTCCTACGAGCAGTACTTC. Filled out from reference TRBV11-3 and TRBJ2-7, the complete variable domain reads EAGVVQSPRYKIIEKKQPVAFWCNPISGHNTLYWYLQNLGQGPELLIRYENEEAVDDSQLPKDRFSAERLKGVDSTLKIQPAELGDSAVYLCASSLDRSYEQYFGPGTRLTVT.

CDR3 in DNA: TGCGCCAGCAGCCATATTACAGGGGGCGGCCACAATGAGCAGTTCTTC. Residues: CASSHITGGGHNEQFF. The V call is TRBV4-1, the J call TRBJ2-1; TRBD1 aligns across 9 bases. Germline V gene data show CDR1 as MGHRA and CDR2 as YSYEKL. V shed 3 bases, J shed 5 bases, and the junction held 8 bases outside the gene matches. The length of the CDR3 is 16 residues.